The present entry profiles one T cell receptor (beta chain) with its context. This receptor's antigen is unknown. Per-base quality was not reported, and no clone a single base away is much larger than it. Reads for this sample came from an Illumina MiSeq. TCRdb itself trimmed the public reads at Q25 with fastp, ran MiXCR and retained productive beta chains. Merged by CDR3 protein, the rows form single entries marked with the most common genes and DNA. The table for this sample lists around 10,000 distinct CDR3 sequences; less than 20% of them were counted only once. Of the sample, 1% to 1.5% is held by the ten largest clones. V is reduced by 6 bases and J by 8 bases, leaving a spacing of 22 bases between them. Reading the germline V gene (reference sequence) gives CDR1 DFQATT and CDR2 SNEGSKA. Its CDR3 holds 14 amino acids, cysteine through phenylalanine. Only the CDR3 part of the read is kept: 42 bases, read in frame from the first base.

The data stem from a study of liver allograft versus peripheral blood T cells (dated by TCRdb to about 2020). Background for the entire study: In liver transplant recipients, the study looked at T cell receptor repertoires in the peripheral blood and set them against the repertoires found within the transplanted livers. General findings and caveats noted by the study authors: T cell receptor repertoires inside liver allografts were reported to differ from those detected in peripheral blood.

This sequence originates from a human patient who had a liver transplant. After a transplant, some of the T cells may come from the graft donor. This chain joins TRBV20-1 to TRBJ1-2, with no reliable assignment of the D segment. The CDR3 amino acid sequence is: CSAPRREGGGGYTF. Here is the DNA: TGCAGTGCCCCTCGACGTGAGGGTGGTGGAGGCTACACCTTC.